This T cell receptor (beta chain) was sequenced during a study of radiation and T cells in renal cell carcinoma. Using immunoSEQ multiplex PCR, the repertoire was profiled, and TCRdb retains in-frame clones only, with some absent. The sample consists of some 150,000 clones, 70% to 90% of them appearing once. Indicated time point: baseline pretreatment blood. Treatment noted: 15 Gy SBRT to primary tumor, nephrectomy 4 weeks later. V lost 0 bases and J 1 base, leaving 4 bases between the germline ends. This CDR3 region has 14 residues. Germline CDR1 SGHAT, CDR2 FQNNGV. The sequenced sample was blood, obtained from a patient whose treatment included radiotherapy and nephrectomy. The sequence came from a woman between 50 and 59 years old with renal cell carcinoma. The chain links TRBV11-2 to TRBJ1-3; D gene uncertain. The DNA for the CDR3 is TGTGCCAGCAGCTTAGAGCAGTCTGGAAACACCATATATTTT. This translates into CASSLEQSGNTIYF. Filled out from reference TRBV11-2 and TRBJ1-3, the complete variable domain reads EAGVAQSPRYKIIEKRQSVAFWCNPISGHATLYWYQQILGQGPKLLIQFQNNGVVDDSQLPKDRFSAERLKGVDSTLKIQPAKLEDSAVYLCASSLEQSGNTIYFGEGSWLTVV.